This paragraph covers one TCR beta chain sequence. These data belong to a study of cytomegalovirus exposure and HLA in healthy donors. 60 Vbeta and 13 Jbeta primers were used in PCR. TCRdb's table, derived via immunoSEQ multiplex PCR, lists solely in-frame clones and lacks some. The sample holds about 99,000 clones; 60% to 80% are singletons and the top ten take 4%. V was clipped by 6 bases and J by 6 bases, with 20 bases between them. Germline-derived CDR1 and CDR2 are GTSNPN and SVGIG (reference sequence). The CDR3 is 15 residues long. The material sequenced was PBMCs. This clonotype was sampled from a man aged 45-65 years in good health and CMV-seropositive. The chain combines TRBV30 with TRBJ2-2; maybe TRBD1 (6 bases). In DNA form, the CDR3 reads TGTGCCTGTACACCGGGACACTGGAATGCCGGGGAGCTGTTTTTT. Translation gives CACTPGHWNAGELFF. The complete variable domain, with remaining parts taken from reference TRBV30 and TRBJ2-2, reads SQTIHQWPATLVQPVGSPLSLECTVEGTSNPNLYWYRQAAGRGLQLLFYSVGIGQISSEVPQNLSASRPQDRQFILSSKKLLLSDSGFYLCACTPGHWNAGELFFGEGSRLTVL.